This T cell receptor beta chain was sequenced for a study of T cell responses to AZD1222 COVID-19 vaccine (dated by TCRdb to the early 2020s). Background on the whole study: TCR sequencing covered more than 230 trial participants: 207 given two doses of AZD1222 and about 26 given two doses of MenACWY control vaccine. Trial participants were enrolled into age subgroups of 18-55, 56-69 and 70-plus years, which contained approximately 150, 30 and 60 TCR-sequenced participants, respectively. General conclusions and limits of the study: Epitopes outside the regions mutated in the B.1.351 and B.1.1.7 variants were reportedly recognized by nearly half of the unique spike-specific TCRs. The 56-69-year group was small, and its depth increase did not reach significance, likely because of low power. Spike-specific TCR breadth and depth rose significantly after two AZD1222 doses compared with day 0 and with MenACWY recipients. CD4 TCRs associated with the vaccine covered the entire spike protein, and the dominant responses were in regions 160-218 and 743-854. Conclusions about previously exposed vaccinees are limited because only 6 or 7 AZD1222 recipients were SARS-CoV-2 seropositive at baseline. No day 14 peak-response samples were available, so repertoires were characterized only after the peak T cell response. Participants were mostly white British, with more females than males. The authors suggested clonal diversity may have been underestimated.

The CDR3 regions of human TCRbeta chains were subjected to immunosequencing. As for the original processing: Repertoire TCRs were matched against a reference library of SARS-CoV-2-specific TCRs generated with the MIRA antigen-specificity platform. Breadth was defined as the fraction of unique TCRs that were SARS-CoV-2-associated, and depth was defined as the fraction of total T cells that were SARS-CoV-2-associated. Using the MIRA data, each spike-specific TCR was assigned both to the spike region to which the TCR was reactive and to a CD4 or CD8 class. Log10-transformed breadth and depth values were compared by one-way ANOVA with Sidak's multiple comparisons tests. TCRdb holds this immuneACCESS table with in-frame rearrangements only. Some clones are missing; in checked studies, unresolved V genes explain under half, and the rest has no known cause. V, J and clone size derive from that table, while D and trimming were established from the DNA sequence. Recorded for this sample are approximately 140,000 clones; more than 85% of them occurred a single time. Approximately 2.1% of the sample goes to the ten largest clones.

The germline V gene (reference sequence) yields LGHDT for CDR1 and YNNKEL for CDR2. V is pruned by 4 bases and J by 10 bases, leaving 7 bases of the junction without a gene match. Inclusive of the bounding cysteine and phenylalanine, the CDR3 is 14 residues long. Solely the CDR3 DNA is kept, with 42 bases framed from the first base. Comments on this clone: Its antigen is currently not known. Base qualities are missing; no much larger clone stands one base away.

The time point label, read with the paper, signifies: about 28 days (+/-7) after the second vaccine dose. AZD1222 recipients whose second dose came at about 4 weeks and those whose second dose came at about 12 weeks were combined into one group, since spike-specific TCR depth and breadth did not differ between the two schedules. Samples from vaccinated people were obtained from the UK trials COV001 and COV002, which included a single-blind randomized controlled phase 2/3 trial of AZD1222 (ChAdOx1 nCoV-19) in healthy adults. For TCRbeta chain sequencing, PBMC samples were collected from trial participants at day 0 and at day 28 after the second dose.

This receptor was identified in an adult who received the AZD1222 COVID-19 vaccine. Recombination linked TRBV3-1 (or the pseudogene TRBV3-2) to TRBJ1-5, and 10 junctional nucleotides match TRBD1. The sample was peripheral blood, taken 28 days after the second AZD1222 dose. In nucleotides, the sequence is TGTGCCAGCAGCCCCGGGACAGGGGCGAGCCCCCAGCATTTT. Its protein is CASSPGTGASPQHF.